These 18 T cell receptor beta chains originate from one sample sequenced in a study of Ad26.COV2.S vaccination and SARS-CoV-2 variants. This sample's treatment: roughly 18 received Ad26.COV2.S at low or high dose, single or two shots; 5 received placebo; per-sample allocation not given. Day 63 following the first vaccine or placebo injection was when the samples were taken. Using immunoSEQ multiplex PCR, the repertoire was profiled, and TCRdb retains in-frame clones only, with some absent. The table lists hundreds of thousands of clones, approximately 88% of them singletons. Sequencing was performed on peripheral blood, taken in a trial of Ad26.COV2.S vaccine versus placebo. The receptors were gathered from a person between 18 and 60 years old who received the Ad26.COV2.S COVID-19 vaccine or a placebo.

The chain recombines TRBV6-5 with TRBJ2-1; 9 bases match TRBD1. Germline V gene lookup returns CDR1 MNHEY and CDR2 SVGAGI. The V and J ends lost 4 bases and 7 bases, in that order; junction bases with no gene match: 11. This CDR3 contains 16 residues. CDR3: CASSSSGTGTPNEQFF. The CDR3 nucleotides are TGTGCCAGCAGTTCTTCCGGGACAGGGACACCTAATGAGCAGTTCTTC.

Turning to this clone: The same CDR3 arises from other DNA sequences in this sample as well. J is TRBJ2-5 and V is TRBV11-2; no reliable D call. The CDR3 is made up of 13 amino acids. V was trimmed by 0 bases and J by 2 bases, leaving 4 bases between them. The V gene's germline CDR1 is SGHAT and CDR2 FQNNGV. Here the CDR3 reads CASSLEVQETQYF. CDR3 nucleotides: TGTGCCAGCAGCTTAGAGGTACAAGAGACCCAGTACTTC.

The V call is TRBV5-1, the J call TRBJ2-3, with 7 nucleotides matching TRBD1. After removal of 4 bases from V and 2 bases from J, the junction contained 4 bases not matched to a gene. CDR3 size: 14 residues. CDR1 SGHRS and CDR2 YFSETQ come from the germline V gene. The CDR3 DNA reads TGCGCCAGCAGCCCGGGGACAGTCACAGATACGCAGTATTTT. Encoded protein: CASSPGTVTDTQYF.

The V call is TRBV21-1, the J call TRBJ1-2. TRBV21-1 is a pseudogene. This CDR3 comprises 15 residues. CDR3 in amino acids: CASSNRGCAPEGYTF. The CDR3 nucleotides are TGTGCCAGCAGCAACCGGGGGTGCGCACCCGAGGGCTACACCTTC.

The chain couples TRBV9 to TRBJ2-7; D remains ambiguous. The CDR3 is 16 residues long. Trimming cost V 1 base and J 0 bases, with 14 bases left between them. Germline CDR1 reads SGDLS; CDR2 reads YYNGEE. DNA for the CDR3: TGTGCCAGCAGCGTAACGGCTTTCGACTCCTCCTACGAGCAGTACTTC. This translates into CASSVTAFDSSYEQYF. The full variable domain, rest sourced from reference TRBV9 and TRBJ2-7, is DSGVTQTPKHLITATGQRVTLRCSPRSGDLSVYWYQQSLDQGLQFLIQYYNGEERAKGNILERFSAQQFPDLHSELNLSSLELGDSALYFCASSVTAFDSSYEQYFGPGTRLTVT.

This chain joins TRBV7-2 and TRBJ2-7; TRBD1 matches at 7 bases. CDR1 SGHTA and CDR2 FQGNSA come from the germline V gene. Trimming removed 1 base from V and 2 bases from J; junction bases left unmatched: 5. The CDR3 has 15 residues. The CDR3 DNA sequence: TGTGCCAGCAGCTTAGGATTGGGGACAGCCTACGAGCAGTACTTC. Its translation: CASSLGLGTAYEQYF.

The gene calls are TRBV9 and TRBJ2-3, with 11 bases lining up with TRBD2. This CDR3 comprises 18 residues. V gave up 0 bases and J gave up 2 bases; unmatched junction bases: 8. Germline V gene lookup returns CDR1 SGDLS and CDR2 YYNGEE. CDR3 sequence: CASSVEPLAGGSTDTQYF. The CDR3 nucleotides read TGTGCCAGCAGCGTAGAGCCTCTAGCGGGGGGATCCACAGATACGCAGTATTTT.

V and J are TRBV14 and TRBJ1-2, with D perhaps TRBD1 (5 bases). The CDR3 extends over 14 amino acids. The ends were cut back, 0 bases at V and 4 bases at J, with 9 bases in the middle. Per germline, CDR1 SGHDN and CDR2 FVKESK. Here the CDR3 reads CASSQDRGGYGYTF. The CDR3 region has the DNA TGTGCCAGCAGCCAAGATCGTGGGGGCTATGGCTACACCTTC.

The chain has TRBV5-1 and TRBJ2-2; D possibly uses TRBD1 or TRBD2 (5 bases each). The CDR3 loop spans 18 amino acids. V was cut by 3 bases and J by 0 bases, with 18 bases left in between. Germline V gene data show CDR1 as SGHRS and CDR2 as YFSETQ. The CDR3 DNA follows: TGCGCCAGCAGCTGGCGGCCGGGACCAATCACGAACACCGGGGAGCTGTTTTTT. This codes for CASSWRPGPITNTGELFF.

J is TRBJ1-5 and V is TRBV7-2; TRBD1 agrees at 8 bases. The germline gives CDR1 SGHTA, CDR2 FQGNSA. The CDR3 covers 13 residues. J gave up 8 bases and V 5 bases, and 5 bases lay outside the gene matches. The CDR3 loop reads CASSATGGEPQHF. The CDR3 DNA follows: TGTGCCAGCAGCGCCACAGGGGGAGAGCCCCAGCATTTT.

The rearrangement links TRBV4-3 to TRBJ1-2; D is possibly TRBD1 (5 bases). Looked up from germline, CDR1 is LGHNA and CDR2 is YSLEER. The CDR3 covers 15 residues. V was clipped by 0 bases and J by 5 bases, with 13 bases between them. The CDR3 reads CASSQEGGERYGYTF. CDR3 DNA: TGCGCCAGCAGCCAAGAGGGAGGGGAAAGGTATGGCTACACCTTC.

This rearrangement joins TRBV6-4 to TRBJ2-1; D is unclear. V dropped 0 bases and J dropped 8 bases, with 11 bases sitting between them. This CDR3 contains 14 residues. Germline-derived CDR1 and CDR2 are MRHNA and SNTAGT. CDR3 in amino acids: CASSDSPLSDEQFF. The CDR3 bases are TGTGCCAGCAGTGACTCCCCTTTGAGCGATGAGCAGTTCTTC.

In DNA, the CDR3 is TGTGCCAGCAGTGAGGCCCACGAGCAGTACTTC. Translated: CASSEAHEQYF. The rearrangement uses TRBV25-1 and TRBJ2-7; no firm D call. CDR1 and CDR2 from the germline V gene are MGHDK and SYGVNS. This CDR3 has 11 residues. Trimming removed 3 bases at V and 5 bases at J, with 5 bases between.

The chain has TRBV5-3 and TRBJ1-1, with D uncertain. TRBV5-3 is an open reading frame, and its role is uncertain. Trimming cost V 0 bases and J 2 bases, with 11 bases left between them. The CDR3 loop spans 15 amino acids. For the CDR3, the DNA is TGTGCCAGAAGCTTGGTCCGGGCCCTAAACACTGAAGCTTTCTTT. Its protein is CARSLVRALNTEAFF.

The rearrangement links TRBV6-5 to TRBJ1-2; D not resolved. Trimming removed 2 bases from V and 4 bases from J, with 11 bases in between. CDR1 and CDR2 (germline): MNHEY, SVGAGI. The CDR3 runs 14 residues. The CDR3 reads CASSYASLGYGYTF. CDR3 bases: TGTGCCAGCAGTTACGCCTCCCTCGGCTATGGCTACACCTTC.

The chain combines TRBV5-1 with TRBJ2-7; 8 bases are a match to TRBD1. CDR1 is SGHRS and CDR2 is YFSETQ in the germline V gene. CDR3 length: 13 amino acids. V lost 3 bases and J lost 5; bases outside the gene matches: 4. The CDR3 nucleotides read TGCGCCAGCAGCTCGCAACAGGGGGACGAGCAGTACTTC. Encoded protein: CASSSQQGDEQYF.

This chain links TRBV19 with TRBJ2-1; D gene uncertain. Trimming shortened V by 4 bases and J by 9 bases, and 7 bases separated the two germline ends. CDR1 LNHDA and CDR2 SQIVND come from the germline V gene (reference sequence). This CDR3 is 11 amino acids long. Written as DNA, the CDR3 is TGTGCCAGTAGTAACGCCGGTGAGCAGTTCTTC. Translation gives CASSNAGEQFF.

V usage is TRBV9 and J usage is TRBJ1-5; D is unresolved. The germline CDR1 and CDR2 sequences are SGDLS and YYNGEE. V dropped 5 bases and J dropped 0 bases, with 15 bases sitting between them. This CDR3 spans 16 amino acids. Here the CDR3 reads CASSGGSGHSNQPQHF. The DNA for the CDR3 is TGTGCCAGCAGTGGCGGGTCAGGCCATAGCAATCAGCCCCAGCATTTT.